This paragraph reports one T cell receptor beta chain. The antigen is unknown. The data derive from a study of shared clonotypes between healthy human individuals. Per the original methods: Junction-only sequences without quality scores were provided by ImmunoSEQ, so filtering was different. The repertoire was sequenced with immunoSEQ multiplex PCR; TCRdb's copy has only in-frame clones and lacks some. That table gives V, J and clone size, and the DNA gave D and trimming. Of a few million clones in the sample, around 92% were seen once. Overall study findings and caveats: Naive subsets typically showed greater estimated richness than memory subsets. For naive CD4 cells, approximately 4.8% of clonotypes were shared across a handful of donors. Clonotypes shared by all four donors outscored non-shared clonotypes in generation probability.

The TCR sequence derives from a man aged 18 to 30 in good health. Some clones in this sample may be carry-over from other donors' samples. Sequenced: naive CD4+ T cells from PBMCs. Subset of the sample: CD45RA+ positively selected.

DNA for the CDR3: TGTGCCAGCAGTTACTCTGCGGGAGTCGGGGATACGCAGTATTTT. Its translation: CASSYSAGVGDTQYF. This chain connects TRBV6-5 to TRBJ2-3, with 7 bases that match TRBD2. After removal of 0 bases from V and 6 bases from J, the junction contained 6 bases not matched to a gene. Germline V lookup: CDR1 MNHEY, CDR2 SVGAGI. The CDR3 covers 15 residues.